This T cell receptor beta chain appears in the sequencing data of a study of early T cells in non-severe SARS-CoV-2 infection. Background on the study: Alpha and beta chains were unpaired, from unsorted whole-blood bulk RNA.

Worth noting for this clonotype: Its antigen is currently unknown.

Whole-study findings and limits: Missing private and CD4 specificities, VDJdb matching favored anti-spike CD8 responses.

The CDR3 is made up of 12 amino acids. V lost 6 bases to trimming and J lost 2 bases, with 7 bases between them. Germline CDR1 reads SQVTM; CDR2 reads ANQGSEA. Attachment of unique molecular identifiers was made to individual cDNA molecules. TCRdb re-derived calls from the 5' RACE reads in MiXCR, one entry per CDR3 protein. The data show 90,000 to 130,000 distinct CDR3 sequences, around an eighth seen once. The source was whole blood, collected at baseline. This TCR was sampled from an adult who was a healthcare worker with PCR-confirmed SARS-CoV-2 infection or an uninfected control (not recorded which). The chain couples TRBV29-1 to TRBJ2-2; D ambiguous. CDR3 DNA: TGCAGCGTAGGATTAAACACCGGGGAGCTGTTTTTT. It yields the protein CSVGLNTGELFF.